This TCR beta chain originates from a study of blood T cell repertoires in COVID-19 (dated by TCRdb to about 2020). Background for the entire study: Samples from collaborators originated in the United States, Italy and Spain and spanned both the acute and convalescent phases of COVID-19. The prospective study material was composed of cDNA or gDNA derived from T cells, B-cell-depleted T cells, or PBMCs. The dataset comprised deeply sampled blood TCRbeta repertoires from subjects exposed to, actively infected with, or recovered from COVID-19. The repertoires were released in a freely available public database meant as a resource for research on the immune response to SARS-CoV-2. Samples came from the ongoing ImmuneRACE study (first 160 participants) plus 1,254 subjects from 6 global collaborators. The sample metadata nearly always contained a de-identified subject ID, COVID-19 status, age in years and sex. Where available, HLA class I and class II types were obtained from metadata supplied by the sample provider rather than from assay-based typing.

From its cysteine to its phenylalanine, the CDR3 spans 14 amino acids. Left in the record is the CDR3 DNA by itself, 42 bases read in frame from the first base. The V and J ends are trimmed by 2 bases and 4 bases, leaving 10 bases between them. For CDR1 and CDR2, the germline V gene lists MDHEN and SYDVKM. Concerning this clone itself: Its antigen target is currently unknown. Qualities for individual bases were not recorded, and no much larger clone is one base off.

General conclusions and limits of the study: The quantity of clinical and demographic metadata differed by source and by participant and was supplied without curation.

TCRbeta CDR3 regions were amplified from genomic DNA using the immunoSEQ Assay, a bias-controlled multiplex PCR. Under the source paper's analysis protocol: The number of nucleated cells in each sample was estimated from the amplification of reference gene primers within the assay. To quantify the absolute abundance of each unique TCRbeta CDR3 rearrangement, sequence reads were collapsed and filtered. Productive Simpson clonality was computed per sample as the square root of Simpson's diversity index over productive rearrangements. Imported from immuneACCESS, the table was reduced by TCRdb to in-frame sequences with V and J called. These copies leave out some clones; in studies compared against another copy, an unresolved V gene accounts for under half, and the cause of the remainder is not known. Clonal size and the V and J genes are those of that table, whereas D and trimming came from the DNA. The sample contains 130,000 or so clones, less than 85% of them found a single time. The ten largest make up approximately 17% of the sample.

Collaborating institutions collected whole blood in K2EDTA tubes following their own protocols. For TCRbeta analysis, collaborators shipped samples in one of three forms: frozen whole blood, isolated PBMCs, or DNA extracted from either of those sample types. The material sequenced was peripheral blood. The origin of this receptor is a woman of 80 years or more with acute or convalescent COVID-19. The V and J genes are TRBV28 and TRBJ2-3; a tentative D call is TRBD2 (6 bases match). The DNA sequence reads TGTGCCAGCAGTTTAGCGGGAAACCCAGATACGCAGTATTTT. This yields the protein CASSLAGNPDTQYF.